This TCR beta chain is drawn from a study of PD-1 blockade in classical Hodgkin lymphoma. The CDR3 is made up of 15 amino acids. Per germline, CDR1 SGDLS and CDR2 YYNGEE. The V gene lost 0 bases and the J gene lost 2 bases, with 9 bases spanning the gap. Patients all relapsed after autologous stem cell transplantation, and there was variation in brentuximab vedotin exposure. The table came from immunoSEQ multiplex PCR; TCRdb's copy has only in-frame clones and leaves some out. The sample shows approximately 50,000 clones, about 88% of them seen only once. The source is a human donor with classical Hodgkin lymphoma. The source was peripheral blood mononuclear cells (PBMCs), collected before the second cycle of nivolumab. This chain connects TRBV9 to TRBJ1-5; TRBD1 is a possible D gene (6 bases). CDR3 sequence: CASSVGKGGNQPQHF. The DNA of the CDR3 is TGTGCCAGCAGCGTAGGCAAGGGGGGCAATCAGCCCCAGCATTTT.